The following is a T cell receptor beta chain sequence with its context. What it recognizes is unknown. The CDR3 contains 13 residues. Trimming took 2 bases from V and 16 from J, leaving 15 bases between them. CDR1 is MNHNS and CDR2 is SASEGT in the germline V gene. These data come from a study of cytomegalovirus exposure and HLA in healthy donors. Findings of the study overall: As a later analysis revealed, the rate of TCR association differed by HLA locus, with DRB1 most and HLA-C fewest.

With 60 Vbeta and 13 Jbeta primers, the PCR was carried out. The assay was immunoSEQ multiplex PCR, and TCRdb's table has in-frame clones only and misses some. The sample consists of 110,000 or so clones, 75% to 90% of them appearing once. The chain has TRBV6-1 and TRBJ1-6, with D possibly matching TRBD1 (6 bases). Sequencing was performed on PBMCs. This receptor was obtained from a young man in good health and CMV-seropositive. CDR3: CASSETTGTQLHF. The CDR3, as DNA: TGTGCCAGCAGTGAAACTACAGGGACCCAACTCCACTTT.